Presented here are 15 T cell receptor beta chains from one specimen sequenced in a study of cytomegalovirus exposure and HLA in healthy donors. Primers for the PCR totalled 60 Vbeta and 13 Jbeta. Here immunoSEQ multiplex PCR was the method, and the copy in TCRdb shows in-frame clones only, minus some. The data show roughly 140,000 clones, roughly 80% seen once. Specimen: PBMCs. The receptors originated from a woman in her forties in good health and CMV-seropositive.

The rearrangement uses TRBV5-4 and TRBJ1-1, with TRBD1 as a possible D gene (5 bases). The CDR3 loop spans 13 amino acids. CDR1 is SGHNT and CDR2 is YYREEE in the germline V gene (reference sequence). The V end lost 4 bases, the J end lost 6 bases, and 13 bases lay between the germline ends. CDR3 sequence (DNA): TGTGCCAGCAGCGACCCAGGGAAGGCTGAAGCTTTCTTT. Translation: CASSDPGKAEAFF.

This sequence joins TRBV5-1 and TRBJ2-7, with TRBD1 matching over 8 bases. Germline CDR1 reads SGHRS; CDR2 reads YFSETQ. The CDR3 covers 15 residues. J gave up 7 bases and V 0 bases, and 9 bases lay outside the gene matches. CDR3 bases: TGCGCCAGCAGCTTGGCCACAGGGGGGTTTGTGGAGCAGTACTTC. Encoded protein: CASSLATGGFVEQYF.

Written as DNA, the CDR3 is TGCGCCAGCAGCCGGGAGCATCGGACAGGGGGCGGCGGCTACACCTTC. Translation: CASSREHRTGGGGYTF. V gene TRBV4-3 combines with J gene TRBJ1-2, with TRBD1 identical over 11 bases. V trimming: 4 bases; J trimming: 8 bases; junction bases outside the gene matches: 12. From germline, CDR1 is LGHNA and CDR2 YSLEER. This CDR3 spans 16 amino acids.

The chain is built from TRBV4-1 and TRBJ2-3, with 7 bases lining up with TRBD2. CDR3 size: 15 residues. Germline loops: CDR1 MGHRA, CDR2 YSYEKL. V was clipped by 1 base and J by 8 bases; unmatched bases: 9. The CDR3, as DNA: TGCGCCAGCAGCCAAGTTGGCGGGGGAGTAGCTACGCAGTATTTT. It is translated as CASSQVGGGVATQYF.

Here the CDR3 reads CASSQEAGPNTGELFF. CDR3 sequence (DNA): TGCGCCAGCAGCCAAGAAGCGGGGCCGAACACCGGGGAGCTGTTTTTT. The chain uses TRBV4-1 and TRBJ2-2; TRBD2 aligns across 7 bases. With 0 bases clipped from V and 0 bases from J, the junction kept 1 base outside the gene matches. The germline V gene encodes CDR1 MGHRA and CDR2 YSYEKL. The CDR3 loop spans 16 amino acids.

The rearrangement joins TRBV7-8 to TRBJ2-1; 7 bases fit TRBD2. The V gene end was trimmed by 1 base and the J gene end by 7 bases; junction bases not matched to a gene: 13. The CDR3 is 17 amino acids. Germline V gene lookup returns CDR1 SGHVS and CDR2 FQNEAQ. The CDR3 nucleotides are TGTGCCAGCAGCTTAGAACGGCCGGCGGGAGTAGGTAATGAGCAGTTCTTC. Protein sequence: CASSLERPAGVGNEQFF.

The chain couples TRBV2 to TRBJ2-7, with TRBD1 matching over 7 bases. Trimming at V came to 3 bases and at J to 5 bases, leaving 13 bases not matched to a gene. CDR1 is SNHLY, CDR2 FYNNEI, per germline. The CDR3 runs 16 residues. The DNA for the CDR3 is TGTGCCAGCAGTGATCCGAGGGGGCAGGGTCTCAACGAGCAGTACTTC. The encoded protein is CASSDPRGQGLNEQYF.

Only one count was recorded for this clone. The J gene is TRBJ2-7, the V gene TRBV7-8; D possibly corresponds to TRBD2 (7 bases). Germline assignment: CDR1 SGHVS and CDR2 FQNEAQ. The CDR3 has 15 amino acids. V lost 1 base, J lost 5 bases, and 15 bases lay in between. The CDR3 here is CASSLGGGGPNEQYF. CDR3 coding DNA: TGTGCCAGCAGCTTAGGAGGGGGGGGGCCCAACGAGCAGTACTTC.

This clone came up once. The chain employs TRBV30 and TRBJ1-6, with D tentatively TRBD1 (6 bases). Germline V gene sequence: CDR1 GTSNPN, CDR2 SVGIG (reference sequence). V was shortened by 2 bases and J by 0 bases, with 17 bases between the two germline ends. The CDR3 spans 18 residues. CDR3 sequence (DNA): TGTGCCTGGAGTCCAGGGGATATATGGAGCTCCTATAATTCACCCCTCCACTTT. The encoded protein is CAWSPGDIWSSYNSPLHF.

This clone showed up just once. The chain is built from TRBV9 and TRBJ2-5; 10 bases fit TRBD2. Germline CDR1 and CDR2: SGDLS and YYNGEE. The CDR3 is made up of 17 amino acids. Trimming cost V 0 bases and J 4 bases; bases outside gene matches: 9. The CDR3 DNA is TGTGCCAGCAGCGTAGCTGCCGGAGCGGGAGGGTCAGAGACCCAGTACTTC. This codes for CASSVAAGAGGSETQYF.

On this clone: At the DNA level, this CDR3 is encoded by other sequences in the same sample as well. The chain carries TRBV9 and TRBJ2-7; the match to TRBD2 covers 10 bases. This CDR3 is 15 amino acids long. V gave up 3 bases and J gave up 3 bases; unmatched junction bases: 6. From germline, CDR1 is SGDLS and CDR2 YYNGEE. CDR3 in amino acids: CASSAAGTSDYEQYF. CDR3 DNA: TGTGCCAGCAGCGCGGCCGGGACTAGCGACTACGAGCAGTACTTC.

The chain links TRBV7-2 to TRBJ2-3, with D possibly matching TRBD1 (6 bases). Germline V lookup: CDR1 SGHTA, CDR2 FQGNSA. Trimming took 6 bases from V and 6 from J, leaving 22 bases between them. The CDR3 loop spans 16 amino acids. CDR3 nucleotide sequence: TGTGCCAGCAGAGAGAGGGGGACCACCCACACCGATACGCAGTATTTT. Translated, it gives CASRERGTTHTDTQYF.

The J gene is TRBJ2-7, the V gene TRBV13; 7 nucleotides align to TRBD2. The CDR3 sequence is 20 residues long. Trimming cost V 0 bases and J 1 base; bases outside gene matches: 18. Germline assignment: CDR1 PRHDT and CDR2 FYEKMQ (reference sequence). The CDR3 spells CASSLGRINGRHQESYEQYF. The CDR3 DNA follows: TGTGCCAGCAGCTTAGGCCGAATTAACGGGAGGCACCAGGAATCCTACGAGCAGTACTTC.

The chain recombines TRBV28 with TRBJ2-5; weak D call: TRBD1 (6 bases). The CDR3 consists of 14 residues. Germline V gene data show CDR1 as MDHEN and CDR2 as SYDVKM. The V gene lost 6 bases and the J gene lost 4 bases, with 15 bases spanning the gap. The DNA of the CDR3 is TGTGCCAGCAGGGACACAGGGCCGACAGAGACCCAGTACTTC. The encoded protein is CASRDTGPTETQYF.

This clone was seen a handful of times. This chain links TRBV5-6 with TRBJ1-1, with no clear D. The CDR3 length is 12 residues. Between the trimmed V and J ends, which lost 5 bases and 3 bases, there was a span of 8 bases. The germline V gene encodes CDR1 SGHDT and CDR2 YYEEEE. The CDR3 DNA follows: TGTGCCAGCAGTTGGGGAGACACTGAAGCTTTCTTT. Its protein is CASSWGDTEAFF. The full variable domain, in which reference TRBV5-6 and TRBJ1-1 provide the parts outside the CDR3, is DAGVTQSPTHLIKTRGQQVTLRCSPKSGHDTVSWYQQALGQGPQFIFQYYEEEERQRGNFPDRFSGHQFPNYSSELNVNALLLGDSALYLCASSWGDTEAFFGQGTRLTVV.